One sample yielded the 18 T cell receptor beta chains listed below, sequenced in a study of blood T cell repertoires in COVID-19. Repertoires were generated with immunoSEQ multiplex PCR, while TCRdb's copy carries only in-frame clones and drops some. The data contain 150,000 to 200,000 clones, approximately 78% of them seen just once; the ten biggest clones take up approximately 10%. The specimen sequenced was peripheral blood. The origin of the receptors is a human donor in a cohort sampled during active COVID-19.

The chain carries TRBV7-3 and TRBJ1-1; D is perhaps TRBD1 (5 bases). Trimming pared 5 bases from V and 1 base from J, leaving 8 bases between. Germline V CDR1 and CDR2: SGHTA, FQGTGA. This CDR3 has 13 residues. CDR3 sequence: CASSTDRNTEAFF. The DNA of the CDR3 is TGTGCCAGCAGCACCGACAGGAACACTGAAGCTTTCTTT.

This sequence joins TRBV5-8 and TRBJ2-1; a possible D gene is TRBD2 (6 bases). Trimming cost V 2 bases and J 4 bases, with 10 bases left between them. The germline V gene encodes CDR1 SGHTS and CDR2 YDEGEE. This CDR3 region has 14 residues. The CDR3 DNA sequence: TGTGCCAGCAGCTTCTTAGCGGAGTACAATGAGCAGTTCTTC. Its translation is CASSFLAEYNEQFF.

This clone was detected a few times. This chain links TRBV4-1 with TRBJ2-7; 14 bases map to TRBD2. Germline V lookup: CDR1 MGHRA, CDR2 YSYEKL. The CDR3 is 17 amino acids. V was clipped by 2 bases and J by 6 bases; unmatched bases: 9. The CDR3 spells CASSQFAGTSGRSEQYF. The CDR3 coding sequence is TGCGCCAGCAGCCAATTCGCCGGGACTAGCGGGAGAAGCGAGCAGTACTTC.

This clone was observed a handful of times. The rearrangement joins TRBV5-8 to TRBJ2-5, with 8 bases fitting TRBD2. After removal of 3 bases from V and 1 base from J, the junction contained 5 bases not matched to a gene. There are 15 residues in the CDR3. Germline values: CDR1 SGHTS, CDR2 YDEGEE. The CDR3 spells CASSSGGGGQETQYF. CDR3 DNA: TGTGCCAGCAGCTCGGGGGGGGGCGGCCAAGAGACCCAGTACTTC.

In its sample, this clone was seen once. The CDR3, as DNA: TGTGCCATCAAGGGGGACAGGGATGACCAGGGGGCTTTCTTT. As protein: CAIKGDRDDQGAFF. The chain recombines TRBV10-3 with TRBJ1-1; 9 nucleotides line up with TRBD1. Germline V lookup: CDR1 ENHRY, CDR2 SYGVKD. The CDR3 is 14 amino acids. V lost 7 bases and J lost 11; bases outside the gene matches: 14.

V is TRBV9 and J is TRBJ2-1, with D possibly matching TRBD2 (6 bases). The CDR3 consists of 14 residues. The ends were cut back, 3 bases at V and 5 bases at J, with 12 bases in the middle. Germline V gene lookup returns CDR1 SGDLS and CDR2 YYNGEE. The CDR3 sequence is CASSARGTDNEQFF. CDR3 sequence (DNA): TGTGCCAGCAGCGCCCGGGGGACCGACAATGAGCAGTTCTTC.

The rearrangement links TRBV4-3 to TRBJ2-3, with 12 bases fitting TRBD2. Germline assignment: CDR1 LGHNA and CDR2 YSLEER. The CDR3 covers 17 residues. V lost 1 base, J lost 1 base, and 3 bases stayed unmatched. The CDR3 coding sequence is TGCGCCAGCAGCCAAGTCCTAGCGGGGGGGGGCACAGATACGCAGTATTTT. Translated: CASSQVLAGGGTDTQYF.

The chain couples TRBV2 to TRBJ1-1; D perhaps matches TRBD1 (5 bases). V was clipped by 3 bases and J by 6 bases, with 17 bases between them. The CDR3 is 15 amino acids. Germline CDR1 and CDR2: SNHLY and FYNNEI. CDR3 DNA sequence: TGTGCCAGCAGTGATTTCTTCGGGACTCGGCCTGAAGCTTTCTTT. Amino acids: CASSDFFGTRPEAFF. Looking up the rest from reference TRBV2 and TRBJ1-1 gives the full variable domain: EPEVTQTPSHQVTQMGQEVILRCVPISNHLYFYWYRQILGQKVEFLVSFYNNEISEKSEIFDDQFSVERPDGSNFTLKIRSTKLEDSAMYFCASSDFFGTRPEAFFGQGTRLTVV.

The chain uses TRBV6-5 and TRBJ1-1; 7 bases align to TRBD1. Germline V gene sequence: CDR1 MNHEY, CDR2 SVGAGI. V was pared by 7 bases and J by 0 bases, with 5 bases of the junction left unmatched. The CDR3 runs 14 residues. CDR3 DNA: TGTGCCAGCACCAAACAGGGGATGAACACTGAAGCTTTCTTT. As protein: CASTKQGMNTEAFF.

The gene calls are TRBV27 and TRBJ2-7; 7 bases are a match to TRBD1. The CDR3 runs 15 residues. Per the germline V gene, CDR1 is MNHEY and CDR2 is SMNVEV (reference sequence). The junction had 14 bases not matched to a gene; V was cut back by 6 bases and J by 6 bases. CDR3 bases: TGTGCCAGCAGCCCGGTGAGACAGGGTGTAGGCGAGCAGTACTTC. Its translation is CASSPVRQGVGEQYF.

CDR3 sequence: CAWSAGLAAYNEQFF. The CDR3 bases are TGTGCCTGGAGTGCTGGACTAGCGGCATACAATGAGCAGTTCTTC. This sequence joins TRBV30 and TRBJ2-1, with 10 bases identical to TRBD2. This CDR3 region has 15 residues. From germline, CDR1 is GTSNPN and CDR2 SVGIG (reference sequence). With 1 base clipped from V and 4 bases from J, the junction kept 4 bases outside the gene matches. The full variable domain, its missing parts supplied by reference TRBV30 and TRBJ2-1, is SQTIHQWPATLVQPVGSPLSLECTVEGTSNPNLYWYRQAAGRGLQLLFYSVGIGQISSEVPQNLSASRPQDRQFILSSKKLLLSDSGFYLCAWSAGLAAYNEQFFGPGTRLTVL.

The chain uses TRBV6-5 and TRBJ2-7, with 9 bases matching TRBD2. The CDR3 is 13 residues long. Per the germline V gene, CDR1 is MNHEY and CDR2 is SVGAGI. Unmatched junction bases numbered 6, after V lost 6 bases and J lost 6 bases. CDR3: CASRTGSGSEQYF. Written as DNA, the CDR3 is TGTGCCAGCAGGACAGGTAGCGGGAGCGAGCAGTACTTC.

This chain joins TRBV5-4 and TRBJ2-2; TRBD1 agrees at 7 bases. The CDR3 runs 17 residues. V trimming: 6 bases; J trimming: 5 bases; junction bases outside the gene matches: 16. Germline V lookup: CDR1 SGHNT, CDR2 YYREEE (reference sequence). CDR3 DNA: TGTGCCAGCATAAAGTCGGCGCAGGGGGTCGCGACCGGGGAGCTGTTTTTT. As protein: CASIKSAQGVATGELFF.

J is TRBJ1-2 and V is TRBV4-1; D is unresolved. In germline, CDR1 is MGHRA, CDR2 YSYEKL. Trimming shortened V by 2 bases and J by 5 bases, and 27 bases separated the two germline ends. The CDR3 runs 19 residues. The CDR3: CASSQPGGSPRPRGYGYTF. CDR3 in DNA: TGCGCCAGCAGCCAACCGGGAGGGTCTCCAAGGCCAAGAGGGTATGGCTACACCTTC.

This clone was seen a single time. The chain combines TRBV5-1 with TRBJ1-5; perhaps TRBD1 as D (5 bases). Trimming removed 2 bases at V and 5 bases at J, with 11 bases between. In germline, CDR1 is SGHRS, CDR2 YFSETQ. This CDR3 region has 14 residues. CDR3 DNA sequence: TGCGCCAGCAGCTTAGGAGGGGCCTATCAGCCCCAGCATTTT. It encodes CASSLGGAYQPQHF.

The V gene is TRBV7-6, the J gene TRBJ2-5, with a weak D call TRBD2 (7 bases). Germline CDR1 and CDR2: SGHVS and FNYEAQ. With 4 bases removed from V and 4 bases from J, the gap between germline ends came to 16 bases. The CDR3 runs to 15 residues. CDR3 DNA sequence: TGTGCCAGCAGCTCCTCGTGGGGGGGCGCAGAGACCCAGTACTTC. It specifies CASSSSWGGAETQYF.

This sequence joins TRBV6-5 and TRBJ1-2; D is perhaps TRBD1 (5 bases). This CDR3 has 13 residues. Germline lookup yields CDR1 MNHEY and CDR2 SVGAGI. The germline V and J ends were trimmed by 5 bases and 4 bases, with 11 bases remaining between them. The CDR3 bases are TGTGCCAGCAGTAACCAGGGTCTCTATGGCTACACCTTC. Translation: CASSNQGLYGYTF.

This clone was found a few times. The genes are TRBV7-8 and TRBJ2-7, with D possibly being TRBD2 (5 bases). Deletions cut 2 bases from V and 0 bases from J, with 8 bases between. CDR1 and CDR2 from the germline V gene are SGHVS and FQNEAQ. The length of the CDR3 is 14 residues. The DNA for the CDR3 is TGTGCCAGCAGCTTACGGGAACTCTCCTACGAGCAGTACTTC. Its translation: CASSLRELSYEQYF.